The rows below give T cell receptor beta chains drawn from one sample of a study of metastatic and nonmetastatic thyroid tumors. TCRdb re-analyzed the PCR reads using MiXCR. The sample lists tens of thousands of clones, roughly 12% occurring once. Sequenced input: blood. The receptors originated from a female donor with papillary thyroid cancer or a benign thyroid nodule (not recorded which). Some clones in this sample may be carry-over from other donors' samples. The CDR3 runs from the conserved cysteine through the conserved F or W. Fields, in order: CDR3 DNA, CDR3 protein, D gene, J gene, V gene, clone size. A D gene is named only where the DNA matches it firmly. Size is omitted from some rows. Given values are once, few, many or a class for expanded clones.

TGTGCCAGCAGTTTCACCGTCCACTCCTACGAGCAGTACTTC	CASSFTVHSYEQYF	NA	TRBJ2-7	TRBV27	many
TGTGCCAGCAGACTAGTAAGGTGGGACAATGAGCAGTTCTTC	CASRLVRWDNEQFF	NA	TRBJ2-1	TRBV27	NA
TGTGCCAGTAGTGCTATCAACGGAAGGGGATCGTTGGATGAGCAGTTCTTC	CASSAINGRGSLDEQFF	NA	TRBJ2-1	TRBV19	NA
TGTGCCAGCAGCCAAGATCGGGGACTCTACGAGCAGTACTTC	CASSQDRGLYEQYF	NA	TRBJ2-7	TRBV3-1	medium-sized
TGTGCCAGCAGTCACCGTCCGAGGGGGGGAGGGAACTATGGCTACACCTTC	CASSHRPRGGGNYGYTF	NA	TRBJ1-2	TRBV28	many
TGTGCCAGCTCCGAGACACCTTCGGGAGAAAAACTGTTTTTT	CASSETPSGEKLFF	NA	TRBJ1-4	TRBV27	medium-sized
TGTGCCAGCAGCGCCGGACGAGACACCGGGGAGCTGTTTTTT	CASSAGRDTGELFF	NA	TRBJ2-2	TRBV25-1	few
TGTGCCAGCAGTCCGCCAGGGTCTCTTGATTCACCCCTCCACTTT	CASSPPGSLDSPLHF	NA	TRBJ1-6	TRBV28	many
TGTGCCAGCAGCACTAAAACAGTTTTACCCACAGATACGCAGTATTTT	CASSTKTVLPTDTQYF	NA	TRBJ2-3	TRBV13	once
TGTGCCAGCAGTTCAAATACAAAGGGACTAGCGGGAAATGAGCAGTTCTTC	CASSSNTKGLAGNEQFF	TRBD2	TRBJ2-1	TRBV25-1	many
TGTGCCTGGAGTGCTGGCTACGAGCAGTACTTC	CAWSAGYEQYF	NA	TRBJ2-7	TRBV30	NA
TGTGCCAGCCTTGCCGGGGAGCTGTTTTTT	CASLAGELFF	NA	TRBJ2-2	TRBV6-2/TRBV6-3	many
TGTGCCAGCAGTCACAGCGGCTACAATGAGCAGTTCTTC	CASSHSGYNEQFF	NA	TRBJ2-1	TRBV28	few
TGTGCCAGCAGTGCGACAGGGGGCAATTCACCCCTCCACTTT	CASSATGGNSPLHF	TRBD1	TRBJ1-6	TRBV6-1	NA
TGTGCCAGCACCGGTGAAGCGGGAGGCTACGAGCAGTACTTC	CASTGEAGGYEQYF	TRBD2	TRBJ2-7	TRBV7-2	many
TGTGCCAGCAGTGACGGGACAGCCTCTGGAAACACCATATATTTT	CASSDGTASGNTIYF	TRBD1	TRBJ1-3	TRBV2	many
TGTGCCAGCAGTCCGATTGGGGCACGTGGGCTCCCCTACAATGAGCAGTTCTTC	CASSPIGARGLPYNEQFF	NA	TRBJ2-1	TRBV12-3/TRBV12-4	many
TGTGCCAGCTCACCAGGGGGAGGTTCCTACAATGAGCAGTTCTTC	CASSPGGGSYNEQFF	NA	TRBJ2-1	TRBV18	NA
TGCGCCAGCAGCTCATCCGGGCAAGTGGGCGAGGCTTTCTTT	CASSSSGQVGEAFF	NA	TRBJ1-1	TRBV5-1	many
TGTGCCAGCAGTTTAGAGGGACAGGGGTGGGACACTGAAGCTTTCTTT	CASSLEGQGWDTEAFF	TRBD1	TRBJ1-1	TRBV28	few
TGTGCCTGGAGTTCGGCACCCACCTTGAACACTGAAGCTTTCTTT	CAWSSAPTLNTEAFF	NA	TRBJ1-1	TRBV30	many
TGTGCCAGCAGTGAAAGGAAAGGGCCTAACTATGGCTACACCTTC	CASSERKGPNYGYTF	NA	TRBJ1-2	TRBV6-1	many
TGTGCCAGTAGTGCCAAGCACGGGAGGCCGATGACAGATACGCAGTATTTT	CASSAKHGRPMTDTQYF	TRBD2	TRBJ2-3	TRBV19	many
TGTGCCAGCAGCCGGACGACTAGCGGGAGTCGAAATGAGCAGTTCTTC	CASSRTTSGSRNEQFF	TRBD2	TRBJ2-1	TRBV7-6	many
TGTGCCTGGAGCATCCCAGGGGTGGAGACCCAGTACTTC	CAWSIPGVETQYF	NA	TRBJ2-5	TRBV30	many
TGTGCCAGCAGCTTAGAGCTTAATGAAAAACTGTTTTTT	CASSLELNEKLFF	NA	TRBJ1-4	TRBV7-2	NA
TGTGCCAGCAGCCCGGACGAGAGGTACGAGCAGTACTTC	CASSPDERYEQYF	NA	TRBJ2-7	TRBV5-4	NA
TGTGCCAGCAGTGAAGTGGAGCCCGGGGGTTACGAGCAGTACTTC	CASSEVEPGGYEQYF	NA	TRBJ2-7	TRBV6-1	NA
TGTGCCAGCTCATACGGCGATCAGCCCCAGCATTTT	CASSYGDQPQHF	NA	TRBJ1-5	TRBV28	many
TGTGCCAGCAGCCAAGAAGGGGGGAACACTGAAGCTTTCTTT	CASSQEGGNTEAFF	NA	TRBJ1-1	TRBV3-1	many
TGTGCCAGCAGCCCATTCCAATTTTTGGACAGGTTTAACTATGGCTACACCTTC	CASSPFQFLDRFNYGYTF	TRBD1	TRBJ1-2	TRBV7-9	many
TGCAGTGCTAGAGATCGTAGGGGGGCGAGAAACAATGAGCAGTTCTTC	CSARDRRGARNNEQFF	NA	TRBJ2-1	TRBV20-1	NA
TGTGCCAGCAGCCGGCAGGGAGGCGGCAATGAGCAGTTCTTC	CASSRQGGGNEQFF	NA	TRBJ2-1	TRBV5-5	NA
TGTGCCAGCAGTTTATTGGAGGGTACCAATCAGCCCCAGCATTTT	CASSLLEGTNQPQHF	NA	TRBJ1-5	TRBV28	many
TGCAGTGCTAGATTAGCGGGCCCCTACAATGAGCAGTTCTTC	CSARLAGPYNEQFF	TRBD2	TRBJ2-1	TRBV20-1	many
TGTGCCAGCAGTTACGCAAGACCCCGGGAGTCCTACGAGCAGTACTTC	CASSYARPRESYEQYF	NA	TRBJ2-7	TRBV6-2/TRBV6-3	NA
TGTGCCAGCAGTAACCCCATTTCCGGACAAGGGAACACCATATATTTT	CASSNPISGQGNTIYF	NA	TRBJ1-3	TRBV5-6	NA
TGTGCCAGCAGCCAAGCGGGACAGGGGTACCTTCAGCCCCAGCATTTT	CASSQAGQGYLQPQHF	TRBD1	TRBJ1-5	TRBV4-2	many
TGCAGTGCTAGAGACGCCGTCGAGAACCATAATTCACCCCTCCACTTT	CSARDAVENHNSPLHF	NA	TRBJ1-6	TRBV20-1	NA
TGTGCCAGCAGTTACTCGGAACTAGCGGATTTCTACGAGCAGTACTTC	CASSYSELADFYEQYF	TRBD2	TRBJ2-7	TRBV6-5	many
TGTGCCAGCAGCTCAGCGTACACAGGCAACAATCAGCCCCAGCATTTT	CASSSAYTGNNQPQHF	NA	TRBJ1-5	TRBV11-1	many
TGCGCCAGCAGCTTACAGGGGTACCATTACGAGCAGTACTTC	CASSLQGYHYEQYF	TRBD1	TRBJ2-7	TRBV5-1	NA
TGTGCCAGCAGCGGAAGCGGGAGGATGACAGATACGCAGTATTTT	CASSGSGRMTDTQYF	TRBD2	TRBJ2-3	TRBV9	many
TGTGCCAGCAGTTACTCGACGGGACAGGGTGGGTCGGCTTTCTTT	CASSYSTGQGGSAFF	TRBD1	TRBJ1-1	TRBV6-2/TRBV6-3	many
TGTGCCGGCAGAGAGGATCTCGGCGAGGGGCCCCAGCATTTT	CAGREDLGEGPQHF	NA	TRBJ1-5	TRBV6-1	many
TGTGCCAGTAGTATCTCTAGCGGCGGTACTGAGCAGTTCTTC	CASSISSGGTEQFF	TRBD2	TRBJ2-1	TRBV19	many
TGTGCCAGCAGCGTGGGAGGGAGGGAAAGCTACGAGCAGTACTTC	CASSVGGRESYEQYF	TRBD2	TRBJ2-7	TRBV9	many
TGCGCCAGCAGCTTGTCTTTACTAGCTGCCGGGGAGCTGTTTTTT	CASSLSLLAAGELFF	NA	TRBJ2-2	TRBV5-1	many
TGTGCCAGCAGTTCACTAGCGGGAGAAAAGACCCAGTACTTC	CASSSLAGEKTQYF	TRBD2	TRBJ2-5	TRBV12-3/TRBV12-4	many